The clone carrying this TCR beta chain was observed a single time. Its antigen remains unknown. Other nucleotide sequences in the sample specify the same CDR3. The data derive from a study of shared clonotypes between healthy human individuals. Turning to the study itself: Three plates were used per donor for CD4 naive, three for CD4 memory, two for CD8 naive and one for CD8 memory.

Findings and caveats of the study: Genetic and exposure-history diversity was limited by the few donors.

As processed by the authors: Quality scores were absent from the junction-only immunoSEQ sequences, so filtering differed. The assay was immunoSEQ multiplex PCR, and TCRdb's table has in-frame clones only and misses some. V and J calls and clone size follow that table, whereas D and trimming were derived from the DNA. The sample records approximately 2.5 million clones, approximately 94% being singletons. The origin of this receptor is a man in his late teens or twenties in good health. The source material was naive CD4+ T cells sorted from blood. Subset defined: CD45RA+ positively selected.

CDR3 in DNA: TGTGCCAGCAGCGTAGGGGCAGGGTCAGGAAACACCATATATTTT. Its protein is CASSVGAGSGNTIYF. The J gene is TRBJ1-3, the V gene TRBV9; tentatively, D is TRBD1 (5 bases). The germline gives CDR1 SGDLS, CDR2 YYNGEE. V shed 0 bases and J shed 4 bases, with 11 bases lying between them. The CDR3 covers 15 residues.